The 17 T cell receptor beta chains reported below all come from one sample, sequenced in a study of blood T cell repertoires in COVID-19. The method was immunoSEQ multiplex PCR; TCRdb's version includes in-frame clones alone and lacks a portion of them. Here the sample spans around 85,000 clones, roughly 90% being singletons. Sequencing was performed on PBMCs or T cells enriched from blood (not recorded which). The receptors come from a woman in her forties or fifties with acute COVID-19.

Worth noting for this clone: At one end, the junction sequence differs from germline, possibly due to a read error. The gene calls are TRBV9 and TRBJ2-1; TRBD2 aligns across 12 bases. The CDR3 consists of 19 residues. Germline values: CDR1 SGDLS, CDR2 YYNGEE. Here the CDR3 reads CASSPRGTSGRSTYHEQFF. CDR3 nucleotide sequence: TGTGCCAGCAGCCCACGGGGGACTAGCGGGCGAAGCACCTACCATGAGCAGTTCTTC.

This chain uses TRBV4-3 with TRBJ2-1; 8 bases agree with TRBD2. This CDR3 spans 16 amino acids. From germline, CDR1 is LGHNA and CDR2 YSLEER. Trimming at V came to 0 bases and at J to 9 bases, leaving 10 bases not matched to a gene. This CDR3 is CASSQDPGLGGFEQFF. Written as DNA, the CDR3 is TGCGCCAGCAGCCAAGATCCGGGACTAGGAGGTTTTGAGCAGTTCTTC.

The chain recombines TRBV18 with TRBJ2-7; D ambiguous. V was cut by 1 base and J by 3 bases, with 7 bases left in between. The CDR3 totals 13 residues. Germline V gene data show CDR1 as KGHSH and CDR2 as LQKENI. CDR3 coding DNA: TGTGCCAGCTCACCACGGCAGGACTACGAGCAGTACTTC. The encoded protein is CASSPRQDYEQYF.

The chain is built from TRBV4-2 and TRBJ2-7; TRBD2 aligns across 13 bases. The CDR3 is made up of 15 amino acids. Germline assignment: CDR1 LGHNA and CDR2 YNFKEQ. Losses at the gene ends were 1 base for V and 6 bases for J; bases not matched to a gene: 3. The CDR3 region is CASSQGTSGSSEQYF. The CDR3 DNA follows: TGTGCCAGCAGCCAAGGGACTAGCGGGAGTTCCGAGCAGTACTTC.

This sequence joins TRBV11-2 and TRBJ1-2; the D gene is possibly TRBD1 (6 bases). Germline V lookup: CDR1 SGHAT, CDR2 FQNNGV. The CDR3 loop spans 11 amino acids. Trimming left V 10 bases short and J 7 bases short, with 13 bases between. The CDR3 DNA is TGTGCCATCCGTACAGGGACTGGCTACACCTTC. It yields the protein CAIRTGTGYTF.

This rearrangement joins TRBV6-5 to TRBJ2-1, with D perhaps TRBD1 (6 bases). The V end lost 8 bases, the J end lost 3 bases, and 14 bases lay between the germline ends. CDR1 and CDR2 (germline): MNHEY, SVGAGI. The CDR3 is 14 residues long. CDR3 DNA sequence: TGTGCCAGCTCCTCAGACAGGAACTACAATGAGCAGTTCTTC. Its translation is CASSSDRNYNEQFF.

The gene calls are TRBV19 and TRBJ1-4; 8 nucleotides agree with TRBD1. In germline, CDR1 is LNHDA, CDR2 SQIVND (reference sequence). This CDR3 has 16 amino acids. V was clipped by 6 bases and J by 0 bases; unmatched bases: 6. The CDR3 is CASSYTGGATNEKLFF. The CDR3 DNA reads as TGTGCCAGTAGCTATACAGGGGGAGCAACTAATGAAAAACTGTTTTTT.

J is TRBJ2-1 and V is TRBV5-1, with TRBD2 identical over 7 bases. CDR1 SGHRS and CDR2 YFSETQ come from the germline V gene. The CDR3 consists of 14 residues. J lost 5 bases, V lost 0 bases, and 2 bases had no gene match. CDR3 DNA sequence: TGCGCCAGCAGCTTGGGGCTAGCGGACAATGAGCAGTTCTTC. It codes for CASSLGLADNEQFF.

This sequence joins TRBV7-2 and TRBJ1-2; unclear D gene. V dropped 1 base and J dropped 0 bases, with 12 bases sitting between them. CDR3 length equals 16 residues. CDR1 is SGHTA, CDR2 FQGNSA, per germline. The CDR3 coding sequence is TGTGCCAGCAGCTTAGATGGCAGTGCCTCTAACTATGGCTACACCTTC. It yields the protein CASSLDGSASNYGYTF.

The V and J genes are TRBV24-1 and TRBJ2-3, with 10 bases fitting TRBD2. Losses at the gene ends were 7 bases for V and 2 bases for J; bases not matched to a gene: 11. Germline V gives CDR1 KGHDR, CDR2 SFDVKD. CDR3 length equals 17 residues. CDR3 protein: CATSPRRSGRPTDTQYF. In nucleotides, the CDR3 is TGTGCCACCAGCCCCCGGCGTAGCGGGAGGCCCACAGATACGCAGTATTTT.

The gene calls are TRBV6-5 and TRBJ2-7, with TRBD1 matching over 7 bases. The CDR3 has 13 residues. Unmatched junction bases numbered 5, after V lost 9 bases and J lost 0 bases. Germline V gene sequence: CDR1 MNHEY, CDR2 SVGAGI. CDR3 sequence (DNA): TGTGCCAGTGGAGACAGGGCCTCCTACGAGCAGTACTTC. Amino acid sequence: CASGDRASYEQYF.

The V call is TRBV12-3 or TRBV12-4, the J call TRBJ2-7; the match to TRBD1 covers 8 bases. The CDR3 runs 13 residues. V shed 5 bases, J shed 4 bases, and the junction held 4 bases outside the gene matches. CDR3 DNA: TGTGCCAGCAGTGGGGACAGGCTGTACGAGCAGTACTTC. It is translated as CASSGDRLYEQYF.

The CDR3 spells CASALQGFVGQPQHF. As DNA, the CDR3 is TGTGCCAGCGCGCTACAGGGATTTGTAGGTCAGCCCCAGCATTTT. This chain joins TRBV27 and TRBJ1-5; the D gene is possibly TRBD1 (6 bases). The V gene lost 8 bases and the J gene lost 6 bases, with 20 bases spanning the gap. The V gene's germline CDR1 is MNHEY and CDR2 SMNVEV (reference sequence). CDR3 length equals 15 residues.

This chain links TRBV5-1 with TRBJ1-1; D is possibly TRBD1 (5 bases). Germline assignment: CDR1 SGHRS and CDR2 YFSETQ. V was cut by 0 bases and J by 2 bases, with 8 bases left in between. The CDR3 has 14 residues. Here the CDR3 reads CASSLEGLNTEAFF. The CDR3 coding sequence is TGCGCCAGCAGCTTGGAGGGGTTAAACACTGAAGCTTTCTTT.

The chain has TRBV7-9 and TRBJ1-4, with D tentatively TRBD1 (6 bases). Germline V gives CDR1 SEHNR, CDR2 FQNEAQ (reference sequence). The CDR3 extends over 16 amino acids. The V end lost 4 bases, the J end lost 7 bases, and 19 bases lay between the germline ends. CDR3 sequence reads: CASSSHRASNGEKLFF. The CDR3 DNA reads as TGTGCCAGCAGCTCCCACAGGGCTTCTAATGGTGAAAAACTGTTTTTT.

V usage is TRBV7-2 and J usage is TRBJ1-1; D is unclear. The germline V gene encodes CDR1 SGHTA and CDR2 FQGNSA. There are 13 residues in the CDR3. Trimming took 4 bases from V and 0 from J, leaving 6 bases between them. CDR3 DNA: TGTGCCAGCAGCTGGGCTATGAACACTGAAGCTTTCTTT. This codes for CASSWAMNTEAFF.

V usage is TRBV7-9 and J usage is TRBJ2-3; TRBD1 might be the D (6 bases). This CDR3 is 11 amino acids long. V was shortened by 5 bases and J by 11 bases, with 11 bases between the two germline ends. Germline V lookup: CDR1 SEHNR, CDR2 FQNEAQ (reference sequence). CDR3 bases: TGTGCCAGCAGCACAGGGTTAGGGCAGTATTTT. Protein: CASSTGLGQYF.